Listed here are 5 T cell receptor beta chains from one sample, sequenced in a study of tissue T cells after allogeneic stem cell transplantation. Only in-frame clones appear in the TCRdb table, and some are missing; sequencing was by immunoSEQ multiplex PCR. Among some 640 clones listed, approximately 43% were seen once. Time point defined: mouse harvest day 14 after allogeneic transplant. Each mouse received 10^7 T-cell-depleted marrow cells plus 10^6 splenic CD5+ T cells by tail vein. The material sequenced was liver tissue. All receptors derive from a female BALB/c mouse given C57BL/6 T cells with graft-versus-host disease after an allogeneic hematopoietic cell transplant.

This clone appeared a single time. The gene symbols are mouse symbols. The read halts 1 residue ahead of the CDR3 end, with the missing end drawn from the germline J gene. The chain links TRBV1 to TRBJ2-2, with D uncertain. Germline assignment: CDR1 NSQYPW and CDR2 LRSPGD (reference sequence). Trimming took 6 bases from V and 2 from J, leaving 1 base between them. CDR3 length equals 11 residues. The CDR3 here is CTCRNTGQLYF. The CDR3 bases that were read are TGCACCTGCAGGAACACCGGGCAGCTCTAC.

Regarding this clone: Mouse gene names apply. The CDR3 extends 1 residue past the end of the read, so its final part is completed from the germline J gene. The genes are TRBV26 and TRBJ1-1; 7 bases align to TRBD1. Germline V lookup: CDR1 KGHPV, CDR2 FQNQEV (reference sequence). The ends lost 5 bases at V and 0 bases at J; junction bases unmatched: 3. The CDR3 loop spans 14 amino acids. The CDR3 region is CASSSGQTNTEVFF. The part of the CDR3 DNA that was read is TGTGCCAGCAGTTCGGGACAGACAAACACAGAAGTCTTC.

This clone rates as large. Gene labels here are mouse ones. The CDR3 protein is CASSLDGGSAETLYF. Partial CDR3 DNA: TGTGCCAGCAGCTTAGATGGGGGGAGTGCAGAAACGCTGTAT. J is TRBJ2-3 and V is TRBV3, with 7 bases lining up with TRBD2. The sequenced fragment ends 1 residue before the CDR3 boundary, so the rest is inferred from the germline J gene. The CDR3 totals 15 residues. Trimming at V came to 1 base and at J to 0 bases, leaving 1 base not matched to a gene. CDR1 SNHLY and CDR2 FYNGKV come from the germline V gene (reference sequence).

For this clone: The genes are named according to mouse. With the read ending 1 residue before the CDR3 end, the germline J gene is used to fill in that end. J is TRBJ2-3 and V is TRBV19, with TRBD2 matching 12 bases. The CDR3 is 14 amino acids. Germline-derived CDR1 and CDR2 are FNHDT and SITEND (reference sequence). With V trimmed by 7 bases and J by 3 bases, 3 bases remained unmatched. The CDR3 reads CASRDWGAAETLYF. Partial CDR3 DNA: TGTGCCAGCCGGGACTGGGGGGCCGCAGAAACGCTGTAT.

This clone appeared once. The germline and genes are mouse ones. This CDR3 is CAWSLATGGGAEQFF. CDR3 DNA, as far as it was read: TGTGCCTGGAGTCTAGCCACAGGGGGTGGGGCTGAGCAGTTC. The chain carries TRBV31 and TRBJ2-1; 8 bases are a match to TRBD1. The DNA ends 1 residue before the CDR3 does, and the rest of the CDR3 is filled in from the germline J gene. CDR1 GKSSPN and CDR2 SITVG come from the germline V gene. This CDR3 contains 15 residues. V gave up 0 bases and J gave up 7 bases; unmatched junction bases: 8.